The 28 T cell receptor beta chains reported below all come from one sample, sequenced in a study of T-cell memory formation after mild COVID-19 (dated by TCRdb to the early 2020s). Receptor libraries were prepared by 5' RACE. The data were produced on an Illumina NovaSeq 6000. TCRdb trimmed public reads at Q25 via fastp, called clones via MiXCR and kept in-frame beta chains. Here each entry gathers all rows of one CDR3 protein and keeps the most common genes and DNA. The sample includes 140,000 or so distinct CDR3 sequences, with roughly 19% observed a single time. The ten largest clones take up about 2.1% of the sample. The sample was PBMCs or a T cell subset sorted from them (not recorded which). Receptors originate from an adult woman who had mild COVID-19 (a few samples of this study predate the infection). The sample titles of this study are shuffled in the database, so cell type and time point are left out; the donor was told from shared clones.

The rearrangement links TRBV5-1 to TRBJ1-2; perhaps TRBD1 as D (5 bases). The germline V and J ends were trimmed by 3 bases and 8 bases, with 11 bases remaining between them. The CDR3 is 12 amino acids. Looked up from germline, CDR1 is SGHRS and CDR2 is YFSETQ. In nucleotides, the CDR3 is TGCGCCAGCAGCTCGGAGGGGTGGGGCTACACCTTC. Translation gives CASSSEGWGYTF.

The rearrangement joins TRBV5-4 to TRBJ2-7, with 9 bases aligning to TRBD1. The J segment lost 4 bases and the V segment lost 4 bases, leaving 12 bases of the junction unmatched. The CDR3 has 16 residues. Germline values: CDR1 SGHNT, CDR2 YYREEE (reference sequence). CDR3 coding DNA: TGTGCCAGCAGCCCGGGACAGGGAATCCTAGGATACGAGCAGTACTTC. Its protein product is CASSPGQGILGYEQYF.

The V call is TRBV4-2, the J call TRBJ1-1, with no clear D. CDR3 length equals 15 residues. The germline gives CDR1 LGHNA, CDR2 YNFKEQ. V lost 1 base to trimming and J lost 0 bases, with 9 bases between them. The CDR3 loop reads CASSQVGQLNTEAFF. DNA of the CDR3: TGTGCCAGCAGCCAAGTCGGGCAGCTGAACACTGAAGCTTTCTTT.

This clonotype was seen more than once but under ten times. This chain uses TRBV7-6 with TRBJ2-3; 7 bases are a match to TRBD1. In germline, CDR1 is SGHVS, CDR2 FNYEAQ. This CDR3 region has 15 residues. Unmatched junction bases numbered 9, after V lost 5 bases and J lost 4 bases. The CDR3 region is CASSPWYRGSDTQYF. As DNA, the CDR3 is TGTGCCAGCAGCCCTTGGTACAGGGGCTCAGATACGCAGTATTTT. The complete variable domain, with remaining parts taken from reference TRBV7-6 and TRBJ2-3, reads GAGVSQSPRYKVTKRGQDVALRCDPISGHVSLYWYRQALGQGPEFLTYFNYEAQQDKSGLPNDRFSAERPEGSISTLTIQRTEQRDSAMYRCASSPWYRGSDTQYFGPGTRLTVL.

This clonotype was observed a few times. The CDR3 coding sequence is TGTGCCAGCAGCCCTAGGACAGAGAGCTCCTACGAGCAGTACTTC. Its translation: CASSPRTESSYEQYF. The chain couples TRBV12-3 or TRBV12-4 to TRBJ2-7; D is perhaps TRBD1 (6 bases). This CDR3 has 15 amino acids. The ends were cut back, 6 bases at V and 0 bases at J, with 15 bases in the middle.

This clonotype has a single count. The rearrangement links TRBV7-2 to TRBJ1-6; 11 bases are a match to TRBD1. Germline V CDR1 and CDR2: SGHTA, FQGNSA. The V and J ends lost 3 bases and 7 bases, in that order; junction bases with no gene match: 5. The CDR3 runs 16 residues. CDR3 sequence: CASSLAGQGVNSPLHF. CDR3 nucleotide sequence: TGTGCCAGCAGCTTGGCGGGACAGGGGGTCAATTCACCCCTCCACTTT. The full variable domain, its missing parts supplied by reference TRBV7-2 and TRBJ1-6, is GAGVSQSPSNKVTEKGKDVELRCDPISGHTALYWYRQSLGQGLEFLIYFQGNSAPDKSGLPSDRFSAERTGGSVSTLTIQRTQQEDSAVYLCASSLAGQGVNSPLHFGNGTRLTVT.

This sequence joins TRBV6-5 and TRBJ2-7, with TRBD2 matching over 12 bases. From germline, CDR1 is MNHEY and CDR2 SVGAGI. V shed 5 bases and J 6 bases; nucleotides not matched to a gene: 5. This CDR3 is built from 14 residues. CDR3 sequence: CASSRTSGKAEQYF. In DNA form, the CDR3 reads TGTGCCAGCAGTAGGACTAGCGGGAAGGCCGAGCAGTACTTC.

V and J are TRBV27 and TRBJ2-1; D remains ambiguous. V lost 6 bases and J lost 5, with 14 bases in between. Germline values: CDR1 MNHEY, CDR2 SMNVEV (reference sequence). The CDR3 spans 14 residues. The CDR3: CASRAITWDNEQFF. Here the CDR3 DNA reads TGTGCCAGCAGGGCTATAACTTGGGACAATGAGCAGTTCTTC.

DNA for the CDR3: TGCAGCGTCCGGCAGCTGGGGTCCTACGAGCAGTACTTC. The encoded protein is CSVRQLGSYEQYF. The chain links TRBV29-1 to TRBJ2-7; no definite D call. Deletions cut 6 bases from V and 1 base from J, with 13 bases between. The CDR3 length is 13 residues. In germline, CDR1 is SQVTM, CDR2 ANQGSEA.

This chain links TRBV11-1 with TRBJ2-7, with 7 bases fitting TRBD2. Germline-derived CDR1 and CDR2 are SGHAT and FQDESV (reference sequence). J lost 2 bases, V lost 1 base, and 5 bases had no gene match. The CDR3 covers 15 residues. CDR3: CASSLDLAAPYEQYF. In DNA form, the CDR3 reads TGTGCCAGCAGCTTAGACCTAGCGGCCCCCTACGAGCAGTACTTC.

The V and J genes are TRBV5-5 and TRBJ1-2; no reliable D call. The V gene's germline CDR1 is SGHKS and CDR2 YYEKEE (reference sequence). V was shortened by 0 bases and J by 7 bases, with 16 bases between the two germline ends. The CDR3 loop spans 15 amino acids. CDR3 bases: TGTGCCAGCAGCTTGGTGGTTCTCGTGAGGAGTGGCTACACCTTC. This translates into CASSLVVLVRSGYTF.

This sequence joins TRBV7-9 and TRBJ2-3, with a possible D match to TRBD2 (5 bases). Trimming removed 2 bases at V and 5 bases at J, with 11 bases between. Germline V gene lookup returns CDR1 SEHNR and CDR2 FQNEAQ (reference sequence). The CDR3 loop spans 14 amino acids. The DNA of the CDR3 is TGTGCCAGCAGCTTACGGGATAGTCAAGATACGCAGTATTTT. Protein product: CASSLRDSQDTQYF. Full variable domain (remainder filled in from reference TRBV7-9 and TRBJ2-3): DTGVSQNPRHKITKRGQNVTFRCDPISEHNRLYWYRQTLGQGPEFLTYFQNEAQLEKSRLLSDRFSAERPKGSFSTLEIQRTEQGDSAMYLCASSLRDSQDTQYFGPGTRLTVL.

The chain links TRBV12-3 or TRBV12-4 to TRBJ2-1, with TRBD1 as a possible D gene (5 bases). CDR3 length: 14 amino acids. V lost 4 bases to trimming and J lost 5 bases, with 12 bases between them. The CDR3 loop is CASSSRVVDNEQFF. The CDR3 DNA follows: TGTGCCAGCAGTTCCAGGGTGGTGGACAATGAGCAGTTCTTC.

The CDR3 loop is CSAGSPRLAGARGEQFF. DNA for the CDR3: TGCAGTGCTGGATCCCCCCGACTAGCGGGAGCGCGTGGTGAGCAGTTCTTC. The V gene is TRBV20-1, the J gene TRBJ2-1; TRBD2 agrees at 12 bases. The germline gives CDR1 DFQATT, CDR2 SNEGSKA (reference sequence). V shed 5 bases, J shed 9 bases, and the junction held 17 bases outside the gene matches. The CDR3 is 17 amino acids.

This clonotype was seen just once. Here the CDR3 DNA reads TGTGCCAGCAGCCACGGGTTAGCAACTGAAGCTTTCTTT. As protein: CASSHGLATEAFF. This sequence joins TRBV3-1 and TRBJ1-1; D gene ambiguous. V was pared by 3 bases and J by 5 bases, with 10 bases between. This CDR3 comprises 13 residues. The germline gives CDR1 LGHDT, CDR2 YNNKEL (reference sequence).

This clonotype showed up just a few times. The junction differs from germline at one of its ends, possibly a read error. The CDR3 sequence: CASSLGDVTHTQYF. CDR3 in DNA: TGTGCCAGCAGTCTCGGGGACGTCACACATACGCAGTATTTT. V and J are TRBV12-3 or TRBV12-4 and TRBJ2-3; D possibly matches TRBD1 or TRBD2 (5 bases each). This CDR3 is 14 amino acids long.

This chain joins TRBV6-1 and TRBJ1-3, with a tentative D call TRBD1 (5 bases). The germline CDR1 and CDR2 sequences are MNHNS and SASEGT. Between the trimmed V and J ends, which lost 8 bases and 2 bases, there was a span of 22 bases. CDR3 length equals 17 residues. The DNA of the CDR3 is TGTGCCAGCGCCCGAGGGGAGGGTCCGACGCCTGGAAACACCATATATTTT. Translating gives CASARGEGPTPGNTIYF.

This clonotype has at least ten counts. The V and J genes are TRBV2 and TRBJ2-5; 9 bases align to TRBD1. CDR3 length: 13 residues. Germline V gene data show CDR1 as SNHLY and CDR2 as FYNNEI. Trimming at V came to 7 bases and at J to 5 bases, leaving 5 bases not matched to a gene. CDR3 bases: TGTGCCAGCAAGGAGGACAGGGGTGAGACCCAGTACTTC. Its translation is CASKEDRGETQYF. Drawing the rest from reference TRBV2 and TRBJ2-5, the complete variable domain is EPEVTQTPSHQVTQMGQEVILRCVPISNHLYFYWYRQILGQKVEFLVSFYNNEISEKSEIFDDQFSVERPDGSNFTLKIRSTKLEDSAMYFCASKEDRGETQYFGPGTRLLVL.

This chain joins TRBV6-2 or TRBV6-3 and TRBJ2-1; D possibly corresponds to TRBD1 (7 bases). Germline loops: CDR1 MNHEY, CDR2 SVGEGT. The CDR3 totals 15 residues. V was trimmed by 4 bases and J by 7 bases, leaving 17 bases between them. The CDR3 DNA is TGTGCCAGCAGTTCCTCAGGGGGGTTTTGGAATGAGCAGTTCTTC. Translating it yields CASSSSGGFWNEQFF.

This clonotype has more than one count but fewer than ten. This chain uses TRBV7-2 with TRBJ1-1; a possible D gene is TRBD1 (5 bases). CDR3 length equals 12 residues. The germline V gene has CDR1 SGHTA and CDR2 FQGNSA. The V and J ends lost 3 bases and 9 bases respectively, with 11 bases between them. CDR3 DNA sequence: TGTGCCAGCAGCTTCTCTGACAGCCAAGCTTTCTTT. This encodes CASSFSDSQAFF.

The CDR3 region has the DNA TGTGCCAGCAGTCCCGACAGGGGAGCTAACTATGGCTACACCTTC. Translated, it gives CASSPDRGANYGYTF. This sequence joins TRBV6-5 and TRBJ1-2; 8 bases match TRBD1. Germline-derived CDR1 and CDR2 are MNHEY and SVGAGI. V shed 5 bases and J 0 bases; nucleotides not matched to a gene: 5. This CDR3 region has 15 residues.

This clonotype occurred a few times. V gene TRBV5-5 combines with J gene TRBJ2-3, with 8 nucleotides matching TRBD2. CDR1 is SGHKS, CDR2 YYEKEE, per germline (reference sequence). V was clipped by 3 bases and J by 1 base; unmatched bases: 4. This CDR3 has 15 amino acids. The CDR3 sequence: CASSSISGGTDTQYF. The CDR3 coding sequence is TGTGCCAGCAGCTCAATTAGCGGGGGCACAGATACGCAGTATTTT.

The chain is built from TRBV12-3 or TRBV12-4 and TRBJ2-2; D is unresolved. The CDR3 length is 15 residues. The V and J ends lost 1 base and 6 bases respectively, with 12 bases between them. The CDR3 is CASSLVPWQSGELFF. The CDR3 nucleotides are TGTGCCAGCAGTTTAGTCCCCTGGCAGTCCGGGGAGCTGTTTTTT.

The rearrangement joins TRBV3-1 to TRBJ1-1; no clear D. The CDR3 sequence is 14 residues long. From germline, CDR1 is LGHDT and CDR2 YNNKEL (reference sequence). Trimming took off 7 bases at V and 1 base at J, with 13 bases between the two ends. CDR3 region: CASTTIPGNTEAFF. The CDR3 bases are TGTGCCAGCACCACAATCCCCGGGAACACTGAAGCTTTCTTT.

There are many counts of this clonotype. The gene calls are TRBV25-1 and TRBJ2-6, with D possibly being TRBD1 or TRBD2 (5 bases each). The CDR3 extends over 18 amino acids. Germline CDR1 reads MGHDK; CDR2 reads SYGVNS. V was pared by 6 bases and J by 1 base, with 19 bases between. The CDR3: CASSAPVSGGSGANVLTF. CDR3 nucleotides: TGTGCCAGCAGCGCCCCTGTTAGTGGGGGTTCTGGGGCCAACGTCCTGACTTTC.

This rearrangement joins TRBV12-3 or TRBV12-4 to TRBJ2-1; the D gene is possibly TRBD2 (6 bases). Trimming removed 3 bases from V and 0 bases from J, with 9 bases in between. The CDR3 has 15 residues. The CDR3 region has the DNA TGTGCCAGCAGTTTCGCGGGGCGCTCCTACAATGAGCAGTTCTTC. Translating gives CASSFAGRSYNEQFF.

The V and J genes are TRBV7-9 and TRBJ2-3, with 12 bases that match TRBD2. CDR1 is SEHNR and CDR2 is FQNEAQ in the germline V gene (reference sequence). Losses at the gene ends were 3 bases for V and 5 bases for J; bases not matched to a gene: 9. The CDR3 contains 17 residues. The CDR3 here is CASSFVPGLAGLDTQYF. As DNA, the CDR3 is TGTGCCAGCAGCTTCGTGCCGGGACTAGCGGGTCTAGATACGCAGTATTTT.

The CDR3 nucleotides read TGCGCCAGCAGCGCCGGACAGTACGAGCAGTACTTC. Protein sequence: CASSAGQYEQYF. The J gene is TRBJ2-7, the V gene TRBV5-1, with D tentatively TRBD1 (6 bases). The CDR3 has 12 residues. Germline V CDR1 and CDR2: SGHRS, YFSETQ. Trimming pared 4 bases from V and 4 bases from J, leaving 9 bases between. Drawing the rest from reference TRBV5-1 and TRBJ2-7, the complete variable domain is KAGVTQTPRYLIKTRGQQVTLSCSPISGHRSVSWYQQTPGQGLQFLFEYFSETQRNKGNFPGRFSGRQFSNSRSEMNVSTLELGDSALYLCASSAGQYEQYFGPGTRLTVT.